These T cell receptor beta chains were read from a single sample in a study of cytomegalovirus exposure and HLA in healthy donors. Sequencing used immunoSEQ multiplex PCR; TCRdb keeps in-frame clones, though not all of them. The sample includes fewer than 180,000 clones, 70% to 80% of them seen just once. Input material: PBMCs. These receptors originate from a human donor in good health. Both conserved end residues are part of each CDR3. D genes are given only for firm matches. Not every row has a clone size; where given, it reads once, few, many or a size class.

clone size	D gene	V gene	J gene	CDR3 protein	CDR3 DNA
.	.	TRBV6-5	TRBJ1-1	CASTQGSGQTEAFF	TGTGCCAGCACCCAGGGGTCCGGACAGACAGAAGCTTTCTTT
.	TRBD2	TRBV27	TRBJ2-3	CASSFTVLAGRTDTQYF	TGTGCCAGCAGCTTTACAGTACTAGCGGGACGCACAGATACGCAGTATTTT
.	TRBD1	TRBV2	TRBJ1-6	CASRVDRTGGISPLHF	TGTGCCAGCAGGGTAGATAGGACAGGGGGTATTTCACCCCTCCACTTT
.	.	TRBV5-6	TRBJ2-5	CASSLGSHETQYF	TGTGCCAGCAGCTTGGGTAGTCACGAGACCCAGTACTTC
few	.	TRBV28	TRBJ2-7	CASSYIDEQYF	TGTGCCAGCAGTTATATAGACGAGCAGTACTTC
.	TRBD1	TRBV9	TRBJ1-3	CASSAFQTGAGNTIYF	TGTGCCAGCAGCGCCTTTCAGACAGGGGCTGGAAACACCATATATTTT
once	TRBD1	TRBV14	TRBJ1-2	CASSRTRQGNYGYTF	TGTGCCAGCAGCCGAACAAGACAGGGGAACTATGGCTACACCTTC
.	.	TRBV6-1	TRBJ1-3	CASRSGWDVRNTIYF	TGTGCCAGCAGAAGCGGGTGGGACGTGAGAAACACCATATATTTT
.	.	TRBV6-5	TRBJ2-6	CASSPRVSGANVLTF	TGTGCCAGCAGTCCCAGGGTCTCTGGGGCCAACGTCCTGACTTTC
few	TRBD1	TRBV4-1	TRBJ2-2	CASSLDRETGELFF	TGCGCCAGCAGCTTGGACAGGGAGACCGGGGAGCTGTTTTTT
.	TRBD1	TRBV25-1	TRBJ1-3	CASSESTGGWDTIYF	TGTGCCAGCAGTGAATCCACAGGGGGCTGGGACACCATATATTTT
once	TRBD2	TRBV9	TRBJ2-7	CASSPRSLAGAYEQYF	TGTGCCAGCAGCCCCCGGAGCCTAGCGGGAGCTTACGAGCAGTACTTC
.	TRBD1	TRBV6-6	TRBJ1-3	CASSTGTGISGNTIYF	TGTGCCAGCAGTACCGGGACAGGGATCTCTGGAAACACCATATATTTT
few	.	TRBV14	TRBJ1-2	CASSLLSGYTF	TGTGCCAGCAGCCTGTTGAGCGGCTACACCTTC
.	.	TRBV7-6	TRBJ1-1	CASGEGLHTEAFF	TGTGCCAGCGGGGAGGGGCTACACACTGAAGCTTTCTTT
.	.	TRBV7-9	TRBJ2-5	CASSHGKETQYF	TGTGCCAGCAGCCACGGGAAAGAGACCCAGTACTTC
.	.	TRBV5-1	TRBJ1-1	CASQFRVNTEAFF	TGCGCCAGTCAATTCAGGGTGAACACTGAAGCTTTCTTT
.	.	TRBV5-1	TRBJ2-3	CASSLAGALPSTDTQYF	TGCGCCAGCAGCCTAGCAGGGGCTTTACCTAGCACAGATACGCAGTATTTT
.	TRBD1	TRBV6-5	TRBJ1-1	CASSRTGEAFF	TGTGCCAGCAGTAGGACAGGGGAAGCTTTCTTT
few	.	TRBV7-6	TRBJ2-3	CASSLRLEGAPDTQYF	TGTGCCAGCAGCCTCAGACTAGAAGGGGCCCCAGATACGCAGTATTTT
few	.	TRBV6-5	TRBJ1-2	CASSYGRGWNGYTF	TGTGCCAGCAGTTACGGAAGGGGGTGGAATGGCTACACCTTC
.	.	TRBV19	TRBJ1-1	CASSSTGTNTEAFF	TGTGCCAGTAGTTCTACAGGGACGAACACTGAAGCTTTCTTT
.	.	TRBV10-3	TRBJ2-3	CAISESLGAGTDTQYF	TGTGCCATCAGTGAGTCGTTGGGGGCCGGCACAGATACGCAGTATTTT
.	.	TRBV7-6	TRBJ2-1	CASSLLGGLLSNEQFF	TGTGCCAGCAGCCTCCTAGGAGGGCTTTTGTCCAATGAGCAGTTCTTC
.	.	TRBV16	TRBJ1-1	CASSQQVLNTEAFF	TGTGCCAGCAGCCAACAGGTTTTGAACACTGAAGCTTTCTTT
few	TRBD1	TRBV19	TRBJ1-5	CASSRGSSNQPQHF	TGTGCCAGCTCCAGGGGGTCTAGCAATCAGCCCCAGCATTTT
.	.	TRBV19	TRBJ1-6	CASDAGTNSPLHF	TGTGCCAGCGACGCCGGGACAAATTCACCCCTCCACTTT
.	TRBD2	TRBV9	TRBJ2-7	CASALADNYEQYF	TGTGCCAGTGCACTAGCGGATAACTACGAGCAGTACTTC
few	.	TRBV18	TRBJ2-3	CASSEEDTQYF	TGTGCCAGCTCCGAGGAGGATACGCAGTATTTT
.	TRBD2	TRBV5-6	TRBJ2-5	CASSLGAGGPFSLETQYF	TGCGCCAGCAGCTTGGGAGCGGGAGGGCCATTTTCTTTGGAGACCCAGTACTTC
.	TRBD2	TRBV9	TRBJ2-3	CASSPGTSGHTDTQYF	TGTGCCAGCAGCCCAGGGACTAGCGGTCACACAGATACGCAGTATTTT
.	.	TRBV19	TRBJ2-2	CASSIGYGGGDTGELFF	TGTGCCAGTAGTATAGGTTATGGAGGGGGCGACACCGGGGAGCTGTTTTTT
once	TRBD2	TRBV7-2	TRBJ2-7	CASSLTSGGGVSYEQYF	TGTGCCAGCAGCTTAACTAGCGGGGGCGGGGTCTCCTACGAGCAGTACTTC
.	TRBD1	TRBV5-6	TRBJ1-5	CASSNRGQMGQPQHF	TGTGCCAGCAGTAATAGGGGGCAAATGGGTCAGCCCCAGCATTTT
.	TRBD2	TRBV6-1	TRBJ2-1	CASSEYGTSLYNEQFF	TGTGCCAGCAGTGAATACGGGACTAGCCTATACAATGAGCAGTTCTTC
.	TRBD1	TRBV4-1	TRBJ2-7	CASSPKGQRNYEQYF	TGCGCCAGCAGCCCGAAGGGACAGCGTAACTACGAGCAGTACTTC
.	.	TRBV11-2	TRBJ2-1	CASSSTPGPYNEQFF	TGTGCCAGCAGCTCCACCCCGGGTCCATACAATGAGCAGTTCTTC
.	.	TRBV21-1	TRBJ2-7	CASSTPEGKKSSYEQYF	TGTGCCAGCAGCACGCCAGAGGGAAAAAAAAGCTCCTACGAGCAGTACTTC